This T cell receptor (beta chain) was recovered during a study of regulatory T cells in long-lasting Graves disease. In the study overall: Newly diagnosed Graves' patients took antithyroid drugs under 3 months. The study's findings and limits: The study found TRBV28, TRBJ1-2 and TRBJ2-5 favored in persistent disease. Clonotypes that were public and shared totalled 2,741 in persistent patients versus 966 in new patients. Rather than thyroid tissue, only peripheral blood underwent study.

This clonotype has just a few counts. The target antigen is unknown. Assembly of TCR beta libraries relied on iRepertoire HTBI primers together with Arm-PCR of CDR3 regions. TCRdb reanalysed the multiplex PCR reads using MiXCR and keeps one entry per CDR3 protein. Here the sample spans about 400,000 distinct CDR3 sequences, 15% being singletons. Germline V gene data show CDR1 as SGDLS and CDR2 as YYNGEE. This CDR3 has 13 residues. J lost 8 bases, V lost 4 bases, and 6 bases had no gene match. Time point given: newly diagnosed GD, antithyroid drugs for less than 3 months. RNA from PBMCs was the source of the TCR library. These sequences were also reported in another study, on T cells in Graves' hyperthyroidism and ophthalmopathy.

Sequencing was performed on peripheral blood mononuclear cells (PBMCs), taken at new diagnosis, from a patient treated with antithyroid drugs. The V call is TRBV9, the J call TRBJ2-4, with 7 positions matching TRBD2. This clonotype was obtained from a woman in her thirties or forties with Graves disease. In DNA form, the CDR3 reads TGTGCCAGCAGCCAGCGGGGCAAGGACATTCAGTACTTC. It encodes CASSQRGKDIQYF. Complete variable domain (other parts from reference TRBV9 and TRBJ2-4): DSGVTQTPKHLITATGQRVTLRCSPRSGDLSVYWYQQSLDQGLQFLIQYYNGEERAKGNILERFSAQQFPDLHSELNLSSLELGDSALYFCASSQRGKDIQYFGAGTRLSVL.